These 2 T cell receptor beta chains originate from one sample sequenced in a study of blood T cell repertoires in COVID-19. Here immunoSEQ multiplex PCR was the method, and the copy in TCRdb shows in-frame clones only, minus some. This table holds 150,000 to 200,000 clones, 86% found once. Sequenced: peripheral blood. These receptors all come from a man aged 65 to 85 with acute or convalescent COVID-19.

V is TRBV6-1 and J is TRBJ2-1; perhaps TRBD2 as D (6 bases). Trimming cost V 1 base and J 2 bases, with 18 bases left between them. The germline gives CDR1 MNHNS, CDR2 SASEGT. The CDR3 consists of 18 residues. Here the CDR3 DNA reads TGTGCCAGCAGTGAAGGGGGGGAAGGAGGTTGGGCCTACAATGAGCAGTTCTTC. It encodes CASSEGGEGGWAYNEQFF.

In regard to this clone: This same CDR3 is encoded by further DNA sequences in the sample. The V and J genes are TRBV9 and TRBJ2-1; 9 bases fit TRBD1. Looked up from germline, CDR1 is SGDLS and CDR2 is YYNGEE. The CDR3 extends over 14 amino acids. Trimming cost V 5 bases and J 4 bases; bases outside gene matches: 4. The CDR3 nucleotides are TGTGCCAGCAGTGCCGGGACAGGGTACAATGAGCAGTTCTTC. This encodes CASSAGTGYNEQFF.